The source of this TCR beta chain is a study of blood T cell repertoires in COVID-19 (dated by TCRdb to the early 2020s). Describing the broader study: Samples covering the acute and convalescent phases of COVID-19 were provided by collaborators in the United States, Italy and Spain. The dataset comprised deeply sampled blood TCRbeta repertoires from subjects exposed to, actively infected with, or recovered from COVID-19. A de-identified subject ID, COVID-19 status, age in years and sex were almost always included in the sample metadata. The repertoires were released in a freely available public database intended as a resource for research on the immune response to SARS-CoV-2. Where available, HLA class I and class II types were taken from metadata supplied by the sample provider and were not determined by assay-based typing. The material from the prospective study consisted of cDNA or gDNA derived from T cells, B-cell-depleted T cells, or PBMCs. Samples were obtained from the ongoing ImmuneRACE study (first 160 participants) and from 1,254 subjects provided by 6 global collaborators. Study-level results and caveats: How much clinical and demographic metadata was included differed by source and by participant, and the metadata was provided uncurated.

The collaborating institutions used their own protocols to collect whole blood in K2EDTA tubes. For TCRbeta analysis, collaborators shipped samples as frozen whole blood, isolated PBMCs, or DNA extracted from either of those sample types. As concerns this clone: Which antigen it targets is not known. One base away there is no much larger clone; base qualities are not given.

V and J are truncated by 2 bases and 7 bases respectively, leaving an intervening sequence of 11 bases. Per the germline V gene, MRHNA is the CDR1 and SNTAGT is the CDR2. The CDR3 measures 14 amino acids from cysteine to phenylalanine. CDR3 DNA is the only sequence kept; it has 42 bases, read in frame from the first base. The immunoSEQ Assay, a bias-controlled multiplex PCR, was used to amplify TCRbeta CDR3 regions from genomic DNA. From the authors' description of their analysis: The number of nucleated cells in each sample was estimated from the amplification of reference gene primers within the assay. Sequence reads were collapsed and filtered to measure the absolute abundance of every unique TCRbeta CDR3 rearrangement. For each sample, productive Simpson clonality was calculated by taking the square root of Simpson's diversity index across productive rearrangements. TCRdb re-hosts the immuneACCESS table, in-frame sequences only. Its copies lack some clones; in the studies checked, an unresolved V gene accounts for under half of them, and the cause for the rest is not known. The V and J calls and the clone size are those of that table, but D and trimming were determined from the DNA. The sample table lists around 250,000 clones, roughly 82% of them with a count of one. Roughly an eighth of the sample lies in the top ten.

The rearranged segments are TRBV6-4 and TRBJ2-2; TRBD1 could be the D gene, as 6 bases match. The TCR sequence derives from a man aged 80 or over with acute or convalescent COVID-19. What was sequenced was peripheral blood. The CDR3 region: CASSDGRGIGELFF. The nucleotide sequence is TGTGCCAGCAGTGACGGCAGGGGTATCGGGGAGCTGTTTTTT.